The T cell receptor (beta chain) under discussion was sequenced for a study of molecular identifiers for immune sequencing clone quantification. Background on the study: Four portions were sequenced after RNA from about 21,000 or 97,000 naive CD8 cells was split five ways in replicates.

Bulk TCR library preparation followed previously described methods with listed TCR primers. TCRdb reanalysed the PCR reads using MiXCR and keeps one entry per CDR3 protein. Of about 510,000 distinct CDR3 sequences listed, approximately 25% are singletons. This clonotype has a handful of counts. Germline CDR1 and CDR2: SGHTA and FQGNSA. The CDR3 length is 14 residues. J was trimmed by 5 bases and V by 1 base; bases with no gene match: 3. Input material: naive CD8+ T cells from blood, with Jurkat cell RNA spiked in. Subset in this sample: FACS-sorted CD8+CD4-CCR7+CD45RA+ naive T cells. The rearrangement joins TRBV7-2 to TRBJ1-2, with TRBD1 identical over 8 bases. This clonotype was sampled from a human donor in good health. Some libraries in this study had Jurkat cell RNA spiked in. CDR3 residues: CASSLVGQGYGYTF. The CDR3 bases are TGTGCCAGCAGCTTAGTCGGACAGGGATATGGCTACACCTTC.